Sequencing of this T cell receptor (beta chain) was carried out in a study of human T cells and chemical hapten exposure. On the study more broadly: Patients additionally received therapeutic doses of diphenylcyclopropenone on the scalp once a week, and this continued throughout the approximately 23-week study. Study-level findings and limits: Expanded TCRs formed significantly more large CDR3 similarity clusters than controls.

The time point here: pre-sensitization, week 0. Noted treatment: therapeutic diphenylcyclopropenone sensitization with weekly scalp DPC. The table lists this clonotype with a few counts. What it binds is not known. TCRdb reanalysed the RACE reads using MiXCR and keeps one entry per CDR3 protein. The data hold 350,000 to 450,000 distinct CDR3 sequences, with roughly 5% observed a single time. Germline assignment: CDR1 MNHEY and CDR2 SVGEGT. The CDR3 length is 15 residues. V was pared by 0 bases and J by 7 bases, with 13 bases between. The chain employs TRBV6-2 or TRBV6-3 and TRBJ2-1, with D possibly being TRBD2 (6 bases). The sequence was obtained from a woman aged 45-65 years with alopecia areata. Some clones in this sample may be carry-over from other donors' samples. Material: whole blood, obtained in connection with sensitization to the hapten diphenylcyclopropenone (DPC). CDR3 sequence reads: CASSYSRGNSNEQFF. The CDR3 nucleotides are TGTGCCAGCAGTTACTCTCGCGGGAATAGTAATGAGCAGTTCTTC.